This entry lists 31 T cell receptor beta chains sequenced from one sample in a study of T-cell reconstitution after alpha-beta-depleted transplantation in children. For TCRbeta, the library was prepared with unique molecular identifiers. In TCRdb, the PCR reads were re-called with MiXCR into one record per CDR3 protein. This sample has roughly 100,000 distinct CDR3 sequences; roughly 8.8% occur once, and the top ten carry roughly 7%. The sequences come from PBMCs from the stem cell graft donor, collected from the stem cell graft. The receptors originated from a human donor who donated a stem cell graft to a child with congenital amegakaryocytic thrombocytopenia.

This clonotype was seen ten or more times. This sequence joins TRBV11-2 and TRBJ2-5, with D perhaps matching TRBD1 (6 bases). Trimming shortened V by 7 bases and J by 5 bases, and 8 bases separated the two germline ends. CDR1 and CDR2 from the germline V gene are SGHAT and FQNNGV. The CDR3 length is 11 residues. CDR3 nucleotide sequence: TGTGCCAGCACTCAGGGGGAGACCCAGTACTTC. Its translation is CASTQGETQYF.

In its sample, this clonotype was seen many times. The chain couples TRBV12-3 or TRBV12-4 to TRBJ2-7; D call uncertain. The CDR3 runs to 12 residues. V was clipped by 2 bases and J by 8 bases, with 10 bases between them. CDR3 DNA: TGTGCCAGCAGTTTATTGGATTACCAGCAGTACTTC. This sequence encodes CASSLLDYQQYF.

This clonotype was counted many times. The chain couples TRBV20-1 to TRBJ2-7, with D perhaps matching TRBD2 (5 bases). The CDR3 runs 14 residues. The V gene lost 6 bases and the J gene lost 2 bases, with 17 bases spanning the gap. Per germline, CDR1 DFQATT and CDR2 SNEGSKA (reference sequence). The CDR3 protein is CSAPIWTGAYEQYF. In DNA, the CDR3 is TGCAGTGCCCCTATTTGGACTGGGGCCTACGAGCAGTACTTC.

This clonotype showed up many times. V usage is TRBV5-1 and J usage is TRBJ2-1, with 13 bases that match TRBD2. Germline-derived CDR1 and CDR2 are SGHRS and YFSETQ. V trimming: 4 bases; J trimming: 8 bases; junction bases outside the gene matches: 6. This CDR3 is 15 amino acids long. DNA for the CDR3: TGCGCCAGCAGCGAGGGGACTAGCGGGGCTGATGAGCAGTTCTTC. Translation: CASSEGTSGADEQFF.

This clonotype was seen ten or more times. The chain links TRBV4-2 to TRBJ2-7; perhaps D is TRBD1 or TRBD2 (5 bases each). The V end was cut by 0 bases, the J end by 6 bases, with 12 bases between. Germline-derived CDR1 and CDR2 are LGHNA and YNFKEQ. The CDR3 totals 14 residues. The CDR3 loop reads CASSQDYPGPEQYF. Here the CDR3 DNA reads TGTGCCAGCAGCCAAGATTACCCGGGACCCGAGCAGTACTTC.

This clonotype came up many times. J is TRBJ1-2 and V is TRBV20-1; TRBD1 aligns across 7 bases. CDR3 length: 14 residues. With V trimmed by 5 bases and J by 3 bases, 9 bases remained unmatched. Germline lookup yields CDR1 DFQATT and CDR2 SNEGSKA (reference sequence). CDR3 sequence (DNA): TGCAGTGCTGGTGACAGGGCTTATTACTATGGCTACACCTTC. Protein: CSAGDRAYYYGYTF.

This clonotype has ten or more counts. This chain joins TRBV30 and TRBJ1-2, with 9 bases matching TRBD1. The CDR3 is made up of 14 amino acids. The J segment lost 3 bases and the V segment lost 2 bases, leaving 4 bases of the junction unmatched. Germline values: CDR1 GTSNPN, CDR2 SVGIG (reference sequence). DNA of the CDR3: TGTGCCTGGAGTCATGACAGGGGGTACTATGGCTACACCTTC. Its protein is CAWSHDRGYYGYTF.

This clonotype came up many times. The chain couples TRBV20-1 to TRBJ1-2; D is possibly TRBD1 (5 bases). Germline V lookup: CDR1 DFQATT, CDR2 SNEGSKA (reference sequence). V dropped 2 bases and J dropped 2 bases, with 12 bases sitting between them. The CDR3 contains 14 residues. Written as DNA, the CDR3 is TGCAGTGCTAGAATAACCCGGGACAACTATGGCTACACCTTC. Amino acid sequence: CSARITRDNYGYTF.

This clonotype showed up many times. The chain recombines TRBV20-1 with TRBJ1-1, with 8 bases that match TRBD1. CDR1 is DFQATT, CDR2 SNEGSKA, per germline (reference sequence). J gave up 14 bases and V 5 bases, and 16 bases lay outside the gene matches. This CDR3 contains 13 residues. The CDR3 DNA reads TGCAGTGCTCGGGACGACAGGGGTCTGGGTTCGTTCTTT. As protein: CSARDDRGLGSFF.

This clonotype was observed a handful of times. With a much larger clone just one base away, this may be a read error. The chain has TRBV5-4 and TRBJ2-4; 9 nucleotides agree with TRBD2. The CDR3 sequence is 18 residues long. CDR1 SGHNT and CDR2 YYREEE come from the germline V gene (reference sequence). The CDR3 nucleotides are TGTGCCAGCAGTGTGGGTAGCGGGAGTGTCGGGTCCAAAAACAGTCAGTACTTC. This sequence encodes CASSVGSGSVGSKNSQYF.

This clonotype was recorded at least ten times. J is TRBJ2-3 and V is TRBV30, with D maybe TRBD2 (6 bases). Deletions cut 4 bases from V and 1 base from J, with 9 bases between. Germline loops: CDR1 GTSNPN, CDR2 SVGIG (reference sequence). The CDR3 spans 13 residues. CDR3 amino acids: CAWKGLGTDTQYF. The CDR3 DNA reads TGTGCCTGGAAGGGACTGGGCACAGATACGCAGTATTTT.

This clonotype was seen ten or more times. The chain has TRBV20-1 and TRBJ2-3; 10 bases are a match to TRBD2. Germline V gene lookup returns CDR1 DFQATT and CDR2 SNEGSKA (reference sequence). V gave up 3 bases and J gave up 2 bases; unmatched junction bases: 8. The CDR3 spans 16 residues. In nucleotides, the CDR3 is TGCAGTGCTAGTTCTCATGGACTAGCGGACACAGATACGCAGTATTTT. It translates to CSASSHGLADTDTQYF.

This clonotype was counted ten times or more. The chain is built from TRBV9 and TRBJ2-5, with TRBD1 matching over 11 bases. With 4 bases clipped from V and 5 bases from J, the junction kept 4 bases outside the gene matches. Germline V gene sequence: CDR1 SGDLS, CDR2 YYNGEE. The CDR3 contains 14 residues. The CDR3 is CASSTGQGAETQYF. The DNA for the CDR3 is TGTGCCAGCAGCACTGGACAGGGGGCGGAGACCCAGTACTTC. Complete variable domain (other parts from reference TRBV9 and TRBJ2-5): DSGVTQTPKHLITATGQRVTLRCSPRSGDLSVYWYQQSLDQGLQFLIQYYNGEERAKGNILERFSAQQFPDLHSELNLSSLELGDSALYFCASSTGQGAETQYFGPGTRLLVL.

This clonotype occurred many times. This chain connects TRBV20-1 to TRBJ2-4; 7 bases are a match to TRBD1. The ends lost 5 bases at V and 1 base at J; junction bases unmatched: 8. CDR1 and CDR2 from the germline V gene are DFQATT and SNEGSKA (reference sequence). This CDR3 has 15 amino acids. The CDR3 DNA reads TGCAGTGCTTCGACAGGGAATGTCGCCAAAAACATTCAGTACTTC. This translates into CSASTGNVAKNIQYF.

This clonotype was counted many times. The chain joins TRBV5-1 to TRBJ1-6; TRBD1 is a possible D gene (6 bases). Looked up from germline, CDR1 is SGHRS and CDR2 is YFSETQ. CDR3 length: 14 residues. Between the trimmed V and J ends, which lost 2 bases and 8 bases, there was a span of 11 bases. CDR3 DNA: TGCGCCAGCAGCTTAAGGGGGTTTGATTCACCCCTCCACTTT. Translated, it gives CASSLRGFDSPLHF.

The sample holds many counts of this clonotype. The chain joins TRBV20-1 to TRBJ2-5; no firm D call. Trimming took 2 bases from V and 5 from J, leaving 18 bases between them. Per the germline V gene, CDR1 is DFQATT and CDR2 is SNEGSKA (reference sequence). There are 15 residues in the CDR3. The CDR3 reads CSARMGRNIGETQYF. In nucleotides, the CDR3 is TGCAGTGCTAGAATGGGCAGGAACATCGGGGAGACCCAGTACTTC.

The chain employs TRBV5-5 and TRBJ2-5, with TRBD1 matching 9 bases. V shed 0 bases and J 3 bases; nucleotides not matched to a gene: 3. CDR1 is SGHKS, CDR2 YYEKEE, per germline (reference sequence). This CDR3 has 15 residues. The CDR3 coding sequence is TGTGCCAGCAGCTTGGGGGGACAGGGAAAAGAGACCCAGTACTTC. Residues: CASSLGGQGKETQYF.

This clonotype was found many times. Relative to the germline gene, one junction end is altered; a read error may explain this. The genes are TRBV29-1 and TRBJ2-1; the match to TRBD1 covers 10 bases. Germline CDR1 is SQVTM and CDR2 is ANQGSEA. The CDR3 is made up of 12 amino acids. In DNA form, the CDR3 reads TGCAGCGTTGAAGATAAGGGACAGGGGTCGGTCTTC. This codes for CSVEDKGQGSVF.

This clonotype has a count of ten or more. This rearrangement joins TRBV18 to TRBJ2-1, with D possibly being TRBD2 (5 bases). Trimming removed 6 bases from V and 5 bases from J, with 17 bases in between. This CDR3 is 15 amino acids long. From germline, CDR1 is KGHSH and CDR2 LQKENI. CDR3 DNA sequence: TGTGCCAGCTCTCGAGTACTAGACATAAACAATGAGCAGTTCTTC. Residues: CASSRVLDINNEQFF.

The CDR3 spells CASSESRVGDEKLFF. CDR3 sequence (DNA): TGCGCCAGCAGTGAGTCGCGAGTGGGAGATGAAAAACTGTTTTTT. V gene TRBV10-1 combines with J gene TRBJ1-4; unclear D gene. In germline, CDR1 is WNHNN, CDR2 SYGVQD (reference sequence). Trimming removed 0 bases from V and 6 bases from J, with 11 bases in between. This CDR3 has 15 amino acids.

The table lists this clonotype with many counts. V gene TRBV15 combines with J gene TRBJ2-1; D call uncertain. The CDR3 is 13 residues long. V was shortened by 0 bases and J by 14 bases, with 14 bases between the two germline ends. Per the germline V gene, CDR1 is LNHNV and CDR2 is YYDKDF (reference sequence). CDR3 DNA: TGTGCCACCAGCAGAGATCCCGGGTATCGTAAGTTCTTC. Protein product: CATSRDPGYRKFF.

This clonotype was observed many times. The chain uses TRBV14 and TRBJ2-7, with D hard to call. This CDR3 region has 13 residues. Trimming took 4 bases from V and 7 from J, leaving 14 bases between them. Germline CDR1 is SGHDN and CDR2 is FVKESK. The CDR3 sequence: CASSRLRIGEQYF. The CDR3 DNA reads TGTGCCAGCAGCCGTCTACGGATAGGAGAGCAGTACTTC.

V and J are TRBV5-1 and TRBJ2-3, with D unresolved. The CDR3 spans 15 residues. Germline V gene lookup returns CDR1 SGHRS and CDR2 YFSETQ. V shed 0 bases and J shed 0 bases, with 8 bases lying between them. CDR3 residues: CASSLDFSSTDTQYF. Written as DNA, the CDR3 is TGCGCCAGCAGCTTGGACTTCTCTAGCACAGATACGCAGTATTTT.

This clonotype was recorded at least ten times. The CDR3 nucleotides read TGCGCCAGCAGCCCCCGTCCGGGACACCCTAGCACAGATACGCAGTATTTT. It is translated as CASSPRPGHPSTDTQYF. This chain links TRBV5-1 with TRBJ2-3; possible D gene TRBD1, 6 bases. V was shortened by 4 bases and J by 0 bases, with 18 bases between the two germline ends. CDR3 length equals 17 residues. Germline CDR1 is SGHRS and CDR2 is YFSETQ.

In this sample, this clonotype turned up many times. This chain links TRBV4-1 with TRBJ2-1; 12 nucleotides align to TRBD2. Germline V gives CDR1 MGHRA, CDR2 YSYEKL. The CDR3 is 18 amino acids. The V gene end was trimmed by 6 bases and the J gene end by 5 bases; junction bases not matched to a gene: 14. The DNA for the CDR3 is TGCGCCAGCAGTCCTCCCTCCCGGACTAGCGGGGTGAACAATGAGCAGTTCTTC. It encodes CASSPPSRTSGVNNEQFF.

In this sample, this clonotype turned up many times. The V and J genes are TRBV7-9 and TRBJ2-1; D might be TRBD2 (6 bases). This CDR3 comprises 16 residues. The V gene's germline CDR1 is SEHNR and CDR2 FQNEAQ (reference sequence). Trimming removed 2 bases from V and 0 bases from J, with 11 bases in between. The CDR3 coding sequence is TGTGCCAGCAGCTTAATCGGCGGGACCTCCTACAATGAGCAGTTCTTC. Amino acids: CASSLIGGTSYNEQFF.

This clonotype has ten or more counts. The chain employs TRBV5-5 and TRBJ1-2, with D unresolved. Germline V gene lookup returns CDR1 SGHKS and CDR2 YYEKEE (reference sequence). Trimming took off 4 bases at V and 2 bases at J, with 6 bases between the two ends. CDR3 length: 12 residues. The CDR3 loop is CASSPENYGYTF. CDR3 coding DNA: TGTGCCAGCAGCCCAGAAAACTATGGCTACACCTTC.

This clonotype was recorded many times. The gene calls are TRBV7-2 and TRBJ1-5; no firm D call. The CDR3 totals 13 residues. CDR1 and CDR2 from the germline V gene are SGHTA and FQGNSA. The germline V and J ends were trimmed by 5 bases and 4 bases, with 9 bases remaining between them. The CDR3 is CASSLDRNQPQHF. CDR3 sequence (DNA): TGTGCCAGCAGCCTGGATAGGAATCAGCCCCAGCATTTT.

This clonotype was counted ten times or more. At one end the junction does not follow the germline gene, possibly because of a read error. The CDR3 here is CSARVWGNPEAFF. The CDR3 region has the DNA TGCAGTGCTAGAGTGTGGGGGAACCCTGAAGCTTTCTTT. V is TRBV20-1 and J is TRBJ1-1; tentative D call: TRBD1 (5 bases). The CDR3 is 13 residues long. The V gene's germline CDR1 is DFQATT and CDR2 SNEGSKA (reference sequence).

This clonotype has ten or more counts. The V call is TRBV20-1, the J call TRBJ2-7; possibly TRBD1 for D (5 bases). The CDR3 loop spans 11 amino acids. Germline V gene sequence: CDR1 DFQATT, CDR2 SNEGSKA (reference sequence). The V gene lost 6 bases and the J gene lost 4 bases, with 10 bases spanning the gap. The CDR3 sequence: CSASQGYEQYF. CDR3 DNA: TGCAGTGCGTCCCAGGGATACGAGCAGTACTTC.

This clonotype was recorded at least ten times. V usage is TRBV5-1 and J usage is TRBJ2-7, with TRBD1 as a possible D gene (6 bases). V shed 6 bases and J shed 6 bases, with 16 bases lying between them. Germline lookup yields CDR1 SGHRS and CDR2 YFSETQ. The CDR3 covers 13 residues. The CDR3 DNA follows: TGCGCCAGCACCCCGGACAGTTCTTCCGAGCAGTACTTC. This sequence encodes CASTPDSSSEQYF.